Given below is one T cell receptor (beta chain) in context. This clonotype was picked up a small number of times. Its antigen is unknown. The record has no base qualities; no much larger clone is one base away. This entry belongs to a study of T cells in Graves' hyperthyroidism and ophthalmopathy (dated by TCRdb to the late 2010s). Study-wide context: Peripheral blood was collected at initial diagnosis, before any treatment. The paper reports TCR Vbeta CDR3 sequencing of approximately 140 peripheral blood samples: around 41 ophthalmopathy, about 75 hyperthyroidism and some 17 progressor patients. TCR V-J signatures able to tell the groups apart were searched for in a discovery cohort of 90 to 100 patients, of whom more than 40 had Graves' ophthalmopathy and 55 to 60 had stable Graves' hyperthyroidism. The 100 or so discovery patients were divided at random into training and test sets in a 7:3 ratio. Once sampling was done, hyperthyroidism patients were given methimazole at a starting dose of 30 mg daily, whereas ophthalmopathy patients were given high-dose intravenous methylprednisolone. Prospective prediction of ophthalmopathy was tested in an independent validation cohort of 18 hyperthyroidism patients and 15 to 17 patients who later progressed to ophthalmopathy. In about 6 Graves' hyperthyroidism patients, the study also compared T-cell repertoires from thyroid tissue with T-cell repertoires from blood. Here is what the overall study found, with its caveats: No statistical method was used to fix the sample size in advance, and group allocation was not hidden from the investigators. Blood samples also contained most of the expanded thyroid clonotypes (frequency above 0.001), which suggests that blood repertoires may reflect thyroid immune responses. In validation, progression to ophthalmopathy was predicted by the model with roughly 69% sensitivity and under 85% specificity, a median of about 6.4 months before onset. A model built on a 13 V-J signature distinguished ophthalmopathy from stable hyperthyroidism, reaching 85% to 90% sensitivity and approximately 81% specificity in cross-validation and 80%/75% in testing.

The TCR beta CDR3 regions were amplified from the RNA transcripts. The first round of RT-PCR for the TCR CDR3 was performed with the HTBI primer set and the Qiagen OneStep RT-PCR kit. The libraries were constructed in a second round of multiplex PCR and then size-selected and purified. Paired-end sequencing of the libraries was performed with 100 bp reads on an Illumina HiSeq2000. In the source study's methods: SOAPnuke was used to process the raw data, with reads discarded if the reads contained adapters or uncalled bases, had a mean Phred below 15, or lacked an exact constant-primer or identifier match. COPE v1.2.5 was used to merge the high-quality paired reads, and each unique nucleotide sequence was defined as a clonotype. MiTCR v1.1 was used to align the clonotypes against IMGT TRBV, TRBD and TRBJ reference segments. The analysis included only V-J combinations with a frequency above 0.0001, which together covered about 99% of the repertoires. A TCS score was defined as the ratio between F50 (clonal expansion) and ExV (chaos), using BLOSUM62-based TCRdist between CDR3 peptides within each V-J. Welch's t-statistics and random forest reduced fewer than 600 V-J features to roughly 13, which were used in a naive Bayes classifier (R e1071). TCRdb redid the processing of the public reads, applying fastp at Q25 and MiXCR, and retained in-frame beta chains. Under each unique CDR3 protein, matching rows form one entry showing the most common genes and DNA. In this record, the V and J calls reflect TCRdb's handling and not the investigators' own analysis. The sample includes around 620,000 distinct CDR3 sequences, with over 12% observed a single time. The ten largest clones represent about 6.6% of the sample.

Ophthalmopathy patients had moderately to severely active disease, Clinical Activity Score of at least 3, NOSPECS grade of at least 4, and duration under 3 months. Any patient with an uncontrolled infection, another autoimmune disease, pregnancy or lactation was excluded. Diagnoses relied on clinical symptoms, serum thyroxine and TRAb, thyroid ultrasound and orbital computed tomography. PBMCs were separated from under 11 ml of fresh peripheral blood using Ficoll-Paque density gradient centrifugation. Total RNA was extracted with Trizol reagent, and quality was checked on an Agilent 2100 Bioanalyzer. The germline V gene (reference sequence) sets CDR1 to MNHEY and CDR2 to SMNVEV. Including the terminal cysteine and phenylalanine, the CDR3 comprises 15 residues. Only the CDR3 part of the read is kept: 45 bases, read in frame from the first base. Relative to germline, V is missing 5 bases and J is missing 4 bases, with 8 bases of the junction outside any gene match.

The sequencing input was blood. This receptor was identified in a woman aged 18-35 years with Graves' ophthalmopathy. The chain uses TRBV27 and TRBJ2-3; the junction holds 8 bases that match TRBD1. The DNA sequence is as follows: TGTGCCAGCAGTCGTAACAGGGGGAAGTCAGATACGCAGTATTTT. Translated, this gives CASSRNRGKSDTQYF.